Following are 16 T cell receptor beta chains from one sample sequenced in a study of control samples from healthy donors and cancer patients (dated by TCRdb to the early 2020s). The library relied on the immunoSEQ multiplex PCR assay. This is the immuneACCESS table as TCRdb keeps it, with only in-frame sequences that have V and J called. A part of the clones is gone; compared with another copy, unresolved V genes explain less than half, and the rest is unexplained. The sample includes approximately 100,000 clones, with approximately 84% observed a single time. Of the sample, around 40% falls within the top ten clones. Sequencing was performed on PBMCs. The receptors come from an older man with lung cancer.

The chain recombines TRBV6-5 with TRBJ1-6, with a tentative D call TRBD1 (5 bases). V shed 2 bases and J shed 11 bases, with 16 bases lying between them. Per germline, CDR1 MNHEY and CDR2 SVGAGI. This CDR3 comprises 15 residues. CDR3 protein: CASSYGGWGGAPLHF. Written as DNA, the CDR3 is TGTGCCAGCAGTTACGGGGGTTGGGGTGGGGCACCCCTCCACTTT.

The CDR3 sequence is CAISVDRERANYGYTF. The CDR3 DNA reads TGTGCCATCAGTGTCGACAGGGAGAGGGCTAACTATGGCTACACCTTC. This chain uses TRBV10-3 with TRBJ1-2; 7 bases agree with TRBD1. CDR3 size: 16 residues. J gave up 0 bases and V 4 bases, and 8 bases lay outside the gene matches. CDR1 is ENHRY, CDR2 SYGVKD, per germline.

This chain uses TRBV27 with TRBJ1-2; 9 nucleotides agree with TRBD1. The germline gives CDR1 MNHEY, CDR2 SMNVEV (reference sequence). The CDR3 covers 13 residues. J gave up 7 bases and V 10 bases, and 10 bases lay outside the gene matches. This chain's CDR3 is CATRDRVTFGYTF. CDR3 sequence (DNA): TGTGCCACTCGGGACAGGGTAACATTTGGCTACACCTTC.

The chain recombines TRBV20-1 with TRBJ1-3, with no clear D. Germline V gives CDR1 DFQATT, CDR2 SNEGSKA (reference sequence). CDR3 length equals 14 residues. Trimming left V 3 bases short and J 0 bases short, with 9 bases between. CDR3 in amino acids: CSASPRNSGNTIYF. The CDR3 DNA is TGCAGTGCTAGTCCCCGCAACTCTGGAAACACCATATATTTT.

The chain carries TRBV7-2 and TRBJ1-4; D is undetermined. V lost 5 bases and J 7 bases, leaving 20 bases between the germline ends. Germline V lookup: CDR1 SGHTA, CDR2 FQGNSA. The CDR3 runs to 16 residues. The CDR3 is CASSTQHGVRGEKLFF. For the CDR3, the DNA is TGTGCCAGCAGCACACAACATGGGGTCCGGGGTGAAAAACTGTTTTTT.

The chain is built from TRBV3-1 (or the pseudogene TRBV3-2) and TRBJ2-7, with TRBD1 identical over 10 bases. The junction had 2 bases not matched to a gene; V was cut back by 1 base and J by 2 bases. The CDR3 length is 15 residues. Germline CDR1 reads LGHDT; CDR2 reads YNNKEL (reference sequence). CDR3 loop: CASSQAGTGAYEQYF. The CDR3 bases are TGTGCCAGCAGCCAAGCCGGGACAGGGGCCTACGAGCAGTACTTC.

The gene calls are TRBV14 and TRBJ2-5; 9 nucleotides line up with TRBD2. V was pared by 1 base and J by 3 bases, with 6 bases of the junction left unmatched. The CDR3 is made up of 16 amino acids. Looked up from germline, CDR1 is SGHDN and CDR2 is FVKESK. CDR3 bases: TGTGCCAGCAGCCAAGGGCTAGCGGGGATTAAAGAGACCCAGTACTTC. It encodes CASSQGLAGIKETQYF.

This chain uses TRBV5-6 with TRBJ1-3; TRBD1 might be the D (6 bases). Per germline, CDR1 SGHDT and CDR2 YYEEEE. V was shortened by 4 bases and J by 0 bases, with 8 bases between the two germline ends. The CDR3 covers 14 residues. CDR3 in amino acids: CASSATGSGNTIYF. The CDR3, as DNA: TGTGCCAGCAGCGCGACAGGCTCTGGAAACACCATATATTTT.

This chain connects TRBV9 to TRBJ2-1; D is undetermined. The germline CDR1 and CDR2 sequences are SGDLS and YYNGEE. V was cut by 4 bases and J by 4 bases, with 12 bases left in between. This CDR3 has 14 amino acids. CDR3 nucleotides: TGTGCCAGCAGCCTCAGAGTCCAGTACAATGAGCAGTTCTTC. Its protein is CASSLRVQYNEQFF.

This sequence joins TRBV6-5 and TRBJ1-1; perhaps TRBD1 as D (6 bases). This CDR3 spans 13 amino acids. V was clipped by 4 bases and J by 5 bases, with 11 bases between them. The germline V gene has CDR1 MNHEY and CDR2 SVGAGI. The CDR3, as DNA: TGTGCCAGCAGTTTCCAGGGGTTGACTGAAGCTTTCTTT. Translating gives CASSFQGLTEAFF.

The rearrangement uses TRBV27 and TRBJ2-3; no clear D gene. V gave up 3 bases and J gave up 2 bases, with 12 bases separating them. CDR3 length: 15 residues. Per the germline V gene, CDR1 is MNHEY and CDR2 is SMNVEV (reference sequence). For the CDR3, the DNA is TGTGCCAGCAGTTTCAAATCCCTAATCACAGATACGCAGTATTTT. The encoded protein is CASSFKSLITDTQYF.

The chain combines TRBV20-1 with TRBJ1-2; TRBD1 aligns across 7 bases. The V segment lost 5 bases and the J segment 8 bases; nucleotides outside the gene matches: 5. The CDR3 is made up of 11 amino acids. The germline V gene encodes CDR1 DFQATT and CDR2 SNEGSKA (reference sequence). CDR3 residues: CSAPQGGGYTF. Written as DNA, the CDR3 is TGCAGTGCTCCTCAGGGGGGCGGCTACACCTTC.

This chain uses TRBV2 with TRBJ1-5, with 7 bases aligning to TRBD1. The CDR3 runs to 14 residues. The V segment lost 5 bases and the J segment 5 bases; nucleotides outside the gene matches: 6. CDR1 and CDR2 from the germline V gene are SNHLY and FYNNEI. CDR3 region: CASSTQGGHQPQHF. The CDR3 DNA reads TGTGCCAGCAGTACTCAGGGGGGGCATCAGCCCCAGCATTTT.

V usage is TRBV6-5 and J usage is TRBJ2-7; TRBD1 aligns across 7 bases. The CDR3 totals 15 residues. In germline, CDR1 is MNHEY, CDR2 SVGAGI. Unmatched junction bases numbered 9, after V lost 6 bases and J lost 1 base. The CDR3 region has the DNA TGTGCCAGCAGCGTCCCAGGGGGACGGTCCTACGAGCAGTACTTC. This encodes CASSVPGGRSYEQYF.

The V and J genes are TRBV28 and TRBJ1-3, with unresolved D. Germline assignment: CDR1 MDHEN and CDR2 SYDVKM. CDR3 size: 16 residues. Trimming shortened V by 4 bases and J by 0 bases, and 13 bases separated the two germline ends. CDR3 region: CASSSPAPNSGNTIYF. DNA for the CDR3: TGTGCCAGCAGTTCCCCTGCACCCAACTCTGGAAACACCATATATTTT.

V and J are TRBV5-1 and TRBJ2-3; no definite D call. From germline, CDR1 is SGHRS and CDR2 YFSETQ. Trimming removed 0 bases from V and 0 bases from J, with 8 bases in between. This CDR3 has 15 residues. The CDR3 sequence is CASSLDGPSTDTQYF. CDR3 coding DNA: TGCGCCAGCAGCTTGGACGGCCCTAGCACAGATACGCAGTATTTT.